This TCR beta chain appears in the sequencing data of a study of blood T cell repertoires in COVID-19. Profiling relied on immunoSEQ multiplex PCR, and the TCRdb table lists in-frame clones only, not all of them. In the table there are under 250,000 clones, 80% to 90% of which are singletons. Cohorts were assigned according to the clinical history that participants reported. Germline CDR1 and CDR2: LGHNA and YNFKEQ. V was pared by 0 bases and J by 3 bases, with 9 bases between. The CDR3 spans 15 residues. The clonotype was recovered from a woman between 18 and 30 years old in a cohort exposed to, infected with or recovered from COVID-19 (not recorded which). This chain connects TRBV4-2 to TRBJ1-5; the D is unclear. Material: PBMCs or T cells enriched from blood (not recorded which). CDR3 protein: CASSQEIGVNQPQHF. CDR3 coding DNA: TGTGCCAGCAGCCAAGAGATAGGAGTCAATCAGCCCCAGCATTTT.